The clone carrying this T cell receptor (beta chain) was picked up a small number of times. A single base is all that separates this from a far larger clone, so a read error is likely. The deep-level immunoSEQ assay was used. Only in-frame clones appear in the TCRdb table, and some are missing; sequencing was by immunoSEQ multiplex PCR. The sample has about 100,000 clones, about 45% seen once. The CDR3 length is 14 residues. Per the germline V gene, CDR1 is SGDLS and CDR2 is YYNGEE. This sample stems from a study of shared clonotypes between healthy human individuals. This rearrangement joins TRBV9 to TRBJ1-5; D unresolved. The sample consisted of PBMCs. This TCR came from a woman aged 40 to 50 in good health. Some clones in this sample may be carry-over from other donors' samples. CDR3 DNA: TGTGCCAGCATCCCCCGGGAGTTCAATCGGCCCCAGCATTTT. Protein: CASIPREFNRPQHF.